Presented here are 18 T cell receptor beta chains from one specimen sequenced in a study of blood T cell repertoires in COVID-19. Clones were sequenced by immunoSEQ multiplex PCR, and TCRdb holds only the in-frame ones, with some missing. The sample has approximately 82,000 clones; around 88% are singletons. The sequencing sample was made of peripheral blood. The receptors stem from a woman aged 60-75 years with acute or convalescent COVID-19.

A few counts support this clone. J is TRBJ1-1 and V is TRBV6-5, with a tentative D call TRBD1 (5 bases). V dropped 0 bases and J dropped 5 bases, with 7 bases sitting between them. Germline assignment: CDR1 MNHEY and CDR2 SVGAGI. The CDR3 extends over 13 amino acids. The CDR3, as DNA: TGTGCCAGCAGTTACTCGACAGAAACTGAAGCTTTCTTT. This gives the protein CASSYSTETEAFF.

The rearrangement uses TRBV27 and TRBJ1-1; D possibly corresponds to TRBD1 (6 bases). V lost 1 base and J lost 9, with 12 bases in between. Germline assignment: CDR1 MNHEY and CDR2 SMNVEV (reference sequence). The CDR3 has 13 residues. CDR3 in amino acids: CASSLWGGPQAFF. The CDR3 coding sequence is TGTGCCAGCAGTTTATGGGGGGGCCCGCAAGCTTTCTTT.

This chain uses TRBV2 with TRBJ2-2; TRBD2 matches at 9 bases. CDR3 length: 16 residues. The V and J ends lost 5 bases and 0 bases, in that order; junction bases with no gene match: 4. Germline V CDR1 and CDR2: SNHLY, FYNNEI. CDR3 nucleotide sequence: TGTGCCAGCAGTACCGCGGGGGGGGCGAACACCGGGGAGCTGTTTTTT. It codes for CASSTAGGANTGELFF.

The chain carries TRBV29-1 and TRBJ1-2, with D possibly matching TRBD1 (6 bases). This CDR3 has 12 amino acids. V lost 6 bases and J lost 7, with 15 bases in between. CDR1 is SQVTM and CDR2 is ANQGSEA in the germline V gene. CDR3 sequence reads: CSVVQGEGGYTF. The CDR3 region has the DNA TGCAGCGTAGTACAGGGAGAGGGTGGCTACACCTTC.

V is TRBV5-4 and J is TRBJ2-1; tentative D call: TRBD2 (7 bases). This CDR3 region has 16 residues. Germline V gene data show CDR1 as SGHNT and CDR2 as YYREEE (reference sequence). V lost 1 base to trimming and J lost 6 bases, with 17 bases between them. The CDR3 DNA reads TGTGCCAGCAGCTTGAAGGGGAGGGGGAGTTCCAATGAGCAGTTCTTC. It yields the protein CASSLKGRGSSNEQFF.

This clone was seen only once. The chain links TRBV24-1 to TRBJ2-1; weak D call: TRBD2 (6 bases). The CDR3 covers 13 residues. Germline values: CDR1 KGHDR, CDR2 SFDVKD. The V end lost 4 bases, the J end lost 3 bases, and 6 bases lay between the germline ends. CDR3 coding DNA: TGTGCCACCAGTGAGACTAGCTACAATGAGCAGTTCTTC. The encoded protein is CATSETSYNEQFF.

This rearrangement joins TRBV5-1 to TRBJ1-4; D gene ambiguous. Per the germline V gene, CDR1 is SGHRS and CDR2 is YFSETQ. Trimming pared 1 base from V and 8 bases from J, leaving 9 bases between. This CDR3 has 13 amino acids. CDR3 bases: TGCGCCAGCAGCTTGAGCATTACGGAAAAACTGTTTTTT. Translated: CASSLSITEKLFF. Based on the CDR3 plus reference TRBV5-1 and TRBJ1-4, the full variable domain is KAGVTQTPRYLIKTRGQQVTLSCSPISGHRSVSWYQQTPGQGLQFLFEYFSETQRNKGNFPGRFSGRQFSNSRSEMNVSTLELGDSALYLCASSLSITEKLFFGSGTQLSVL.

This rearrangement joins TRBV7-2 to TRBJ1-1, with no clear D. CDR3 length: 14 residues. Trimming removed 5 bases at V and 7 bases at J, with 17 bases between. Germline-derived CDR1 and CDR2 are SGHTA and FQGNSA. This CDR3 reads CASSLGARTSEAFF. CDR3 in DNA: TGTGCCAGCAGCCTCGGAGCTCGAACTAGTGAAGCTTTCTTT.

V usage is TRBV7-2 and J usage is TRBJ1-6; 8 bases align to TRBD1. This CDR3 is 17 amino acids long. CDR1 SGHTA and CDR2 FQGNSA come from the germline V gene. V lost 0 bases, J lost 5 bases, and 6 bases stayed unmatched. CDR3 loop: CASSLAGQGPNNSPLHF. In nucleotides, the CDR3 is TGTGCCAGCAGCTTAGCCGGACAGGGCCCGAATAATTCACCCCTCCACTTT. Full variable domain (missing parts from reference TRBV7-2 and TRBJ1-6): GAGVSQSPSNKVTEKGKDVELRCDPISGHTALYWYRQSLGQGLEFLIYFQGNSAPDKSGLPSDRFSAERTGGSVSTLTIQRTQQEDSAVYLCASSLAGQGPNNSPLHFGNGTRLTVT.

The chain is built from TRBV5-8 and TRBJ1-5, with a possible D match to TRBD1 (6 bases). Germline V gene lookup returns CDR1 SGHTS and CDR2 YDEGEE. CDR3 length: 14 residues. With 3 bases removed from V and 1 base from J, the gap between germline ends came to 8 bases. The CDR3 DNA is TGTGCCAGCAGCTCGGGACAAAGCAATCAGCCCCAGCATTTT. Its protein product is CASSSGQSNQPQHF.

This clone was detected a few times. In nucleotides, the CDR3 is TGTGCCAGCAGCTTAGCGAAGGCAGGAACAAAGCCTCTCTATGGCTACACCTTC. Protein product: CASSLAKAGTKPLYGYTF. J is TRBJ1-2 and V is TRBV7-9, with no clear D. Trimming took 0 bases from V and 4 from J, leaving 21 bases between them. From germline, CDR1 is SEHNR and CDR2 FQNEAQ (reference sequence). This CDR3 is 18 amino acids long. Full variable domain (remainder filled in from reference TRBV7-9 and TRBJ1-2): DTGVSQNPRHKITKRGQNVTFRCDPISEHNRLYWYRQTLGQGPEFLTYFQNEAQLEKSRLLSDRFSAERPKGSFSTLEIQRTEQGDSAMYLCASSLAKAGTKPLYGYTFGSGTRLTVV.

The chain joins TRBV29-1 to TRBJ2-2; 13 bases map to TRBD2. Looked up from germline, CDR1 is SQVTM and CDR2 is ANQGSEA. The J segment lost 8 bases and the V segment lost 5 bases, leaving 14 bases of the junction unmatched. The CDR3 extends over 17 amino acids. CDR3 sequence (DNA): TGCAGCGTTACCGGGACTAGCGGGAACCTAGTAGGGGGGGAGCTGTTTTTT. As protein: CSVTGTSGNLVGGELFF.

The gene calls are TRBV2 and TRBJ2-5; 9 bases fit TRBD1. The CDR3 sequence is 13 residues long. V was clipped by 8 bases and J by 5 bases; unmatched bases: 6. CDR1 is SNHLY, CDR2 FYNNEI, per germline. CDR3 amino acids: CASPTGGEETQYF. The CDR3 region has the DNA TGTGCCAGCCCGACAGGGGGAGAGGAGACCCAGTACTTC.

CDR3 sequence: CASSFGTGQNQETQYF. In DNA form, the CDR3 reads TGTGCCAGCAGCTTCGGGACAGGCCAAAATCAAGAGACCCAGTACTTC. The chain is built from TRBV7-6 and TRBJ2-5, with 8 bases fitting TRBD1. V lost 3 bases and J lost 2; bases outside the gene matches: 8. The CDR3 covers 16 residues. Germline V CDR1 and CDR2: SGHVS, FNYEAQ. The entire variable domain, with the rest obtained from reference TRBV7-6 and TRBJ2-5, is as follows: GAGVSQSPRYKVTKRGQDVALRCDPISGHVSLYWYRQALGQGPEFLTYFNYEAQQDKSGLPNDRFSAERPEGSISTLTIQRTEQRDSAMYRCASSFGTGQNQETQYFGPGTRLLVL.

This chain links TRBV29-1 with TRBJ1-1; TRBD1 matches 9 bases. CDR3 size: 15 residues. V gave up 5 bases and J gave up 1 base; unmatched junction bases: 8. Germline V CDR1 and CDR2: SQVTM, ANQGSEA. This CDR3 reads CSVRDRGATNTEAFF. In DNA form, the CDR3 reads TGCAGCGTTAGAGACAGGGGGGCTACGAACACTGAAGCTTTCTTT.

Only one count was recorded for this clone. At one of its ends the junction is not consistent with the germline gene, which may arise from a read error. The V call is TRBV27, the J call TRBJ1-2, with 9 bases lining up with TRBD1. This CDR3 has 15 amino acids. Germline CDR1 and CDR2: MNHEY and SMNVEV (reference sequence). The DNA of the CDR3 is TGTGCCAGCAGTATATCCACAGGGGGCGCCGATGGCTACACCTTC. Amino acids: CASSISTGGADGYTF.

The chain combines TRBV19 with TRBJ1-2; 7 nucleotides align to TRBD1. The J segment lost 2 bases and the V segment lost 4 bases, leaving 7 bases of the junction unmatched. In germline, CDR1 is LNHDA, CDR2 SQIVND (reference sequence). There are 15 residues in the CDR3. The CDR3 bases are TGTGCCAGTAGTACGGGACAGCCTTTGAACTATGGCTACACCTTC. Protein: CASSTGQPLNYGYTF.

The chain carries TRBV5-1 and TRBJ1-6, with 8 bases matching TRBD1. CDR3 length: 16 residues. CDR1 and CDR2 (germline): SGHRS, YFSETQ. J gave up 10 bases and V 4 bases, and 13 bases lay outside the gene matches. The CDR3 nucleotides read TGCGCCAGCAGCCCTAGCCCGACAGGGGCAGGATCACCCCTCCACTTT. The encoded protein is CASSPSPTGAGSPLHF.